This TCR beta chain was recovered during a study of human T cells and chemical hapten exposure. Study-wide context: On the upper back, patch tests were applied with 0.01% DPC and read at 6 days.

Overall study findings and caveats: DPC sensitization produced no change in TCRs with frequency above 1 in 1000. Large CDR3 similarity clusters arose significantly more often from expanded TCRs than from controls.

Specified time point: pre-sensitization, week 0. Treatment reported: therapeutic diphenylcyclopropenone sensitization with weekly scalp DPC. TCRdb called the RACE reads again in MiXCR, with one record for every CDR3 protein. Among fewer than 70,000 distinct CDR3 sequences, approximately 6.7% were seen once, and the ten largest hold 1.5% to 2%. Trimming removed 2 bases from V and 4 bases from J; junction bases left unmatched: 2. Germline CDR1 LNHNV, CDR2 YYDKDF (reference sequence). CDR3 length: 15 amino acids. This clonotype was counted at least ten times. Its antigen is as yet unknown. The TCR originated in a woman aged 30 to 39 with alopecia areata. Some clones in this sample may be carry-over from other donors' samples. The material sequenced was whole blood, taken in connection with sensitization to the hapten diphenylcyclopropenone (DPC). V and J are TRBV15 and TRBJ2-1; the match to TRBD2 covers 10 bases. CDR3 in amino acids: CATSRRTSGYNEQFF. The CDR3 region has the DNA TGTGCCACCAGCAGACGGACTAGCGGATACAATGAGCAGTTCTTC.